Below are 11 T cell receptor beta chains sequenced from a single sample in a study of T cells in Graves' hyperthyroidism and ophthalmopathy. Researchers amplified the TCR beta CDR3 regions from RNA transcripts. With the HTBI primer set, the TCR CDR3 went through a first round of RT-PCR. TCRdb fed the multiplex PCR reads into MiXCR, producing one record per CDR3 protein. The table shows just over 550,000 distinct CDR3 sequences, with just over 45% occurring only once. The material sequenced was peripheral blood or thyroid tissue (not recorded which). These receptors originate from a young woman with Graves' hyperthyroidism.

This chain uses TRBV15 with TRBJ1-2; D not certain. Germline V CDR1 and CDR2: LNHNV, YYDKDF (reference sequence). V lost 3 bases to trimming and J lost 2 bases, with 16 bases between them. The CDR3 has 16 residues. Written as DNA, the CDR3 is TGTGCCACCAGCAGCTTGGCCCCGACCGAGAACTATGGCTACACCTTC. Its translation: CATSSLAPTENYGYTF.

This chain uses TRBV25-1 with TRBJ2-5, with D hard to call. The CDR3 is made up of 16 amino acids. Looked up from germline, CDR1 is MGHDK and CDR2 is SYGVNS. V lost 2 bases to trimming and J lost 1 base, with 14 bases between them. CDR3 bases: TGTGCCAGCAGTGAACCCGGGTCTTCCCTCCAAGAGACCCAGTACTTC. This codes for CASSEPGSSLQETQYF. Variable domain in full (rest from reference TRBV25-1 and TRBJ2-5): EADIYQTPRYLVIGTGKKITLECSQTMGHDKMYWYQQDPGMELHLIHYSYGVNSTEKGDLSSESTVSRIRTEHFPLTLESARPSHTSQYLCASSEPGSSLQETQYFGPGTRLLVL.

As for this clonotype: One end of the junction is discordant with germline, which a read error may explain. CDR3 region: CASSWAASGYGYTF. The CDR3 bases are TGTGCCAGCAGTTGGGCAGCGAGCGGCTATGGCTACACCTTC. This chain links TRBV10-3 with TRBJ1-2; no clear D gene. In germline, CDR1 is ENHRY, CDR2 SYGVKD. The CDR3 loop spans 14 amino acids.

This sequence joins TRBV10-3 and TRBJ1-5, with 10 bases lining up with TRBD1. The CDR3 runs 13 residues. CDR1 is ENHRY and CDR2 is SYGVKD in the germline V gene. V lost 8 bases to trimming and J lost 6 bases; unmatched junction nucleotides: 4. CDR3 protein: CAIQGTGAQPQHF. In nucleotides, the CDR3 is TGTGCCATCCAAGGGACAGGGGCTCAGCCCCAGCATTTT.

This chain uses TRBV7-6 with TRBJ1-3; tentative D call: TRBD1 (5 bases). CDR1 and CDR2 (germline): SGHVS, FNYEAQ. The length of the CDR3 is 17 residues. Deletions cut 6 bases from V and 0 bases from J, with 18 bases between. This CDR3 reads CASSPSGGGVSGNTIYF. Here the CDR3 DNA reads TGTGCCAGCAGTCCTAGCGGGGGTGGCGTCTCTGGAAACACCATATATTTT.

This clonotype was seen many times. The chain uses TRBV15 and TRBJ1-2, with D perhaps matching TRBD1 (6 bases). The CDR3 loop spans 14 amino acids. V was cut by 3 bases and J by 4 bases, with 12 bases left in between. Germline V lookup: CDR1 LNHNV, CDR2 YYDKDF (reference sequence). The CDR3 region has the DNA TGTGCCACCAGCAGGGGGGCACAGATCTATGGCTACACCTTC. It encodes CATSRGAQIYGYTF.

The chain joins TRBV2 to TRBJ1-5, with TRBD1 identical over 7 bases. With V trimmed by 7 bases and J by 3 bases, 6 bases remained unmatched. The CDR3 loop spans 14 amino acids. Per germline, CDR1 SNHLY and CDR2 FYNNEI. The CDR3 nucleotides read TGTGCCAGCATTAGGACAGGCCTCAATCAGCCCCAGCATTTT. Amino acid sequence: CASIRTGLNQPQHF.

A few counts support this clonotype. V is TRBV2 and J is TRBJ2-5, with D unresolved. This CDR3 contains 13 residues. V lost 8 bases, J lost 1 base, and 11 bases lay in between. Germline V gene lookup returns CDR1 SNHLY and CDR2 FYNNEI. The CDR3 sequence is CASSPPLQETQYF. The CDR3 region has the DNA TGTGCCAGCTCACCACCGCTCCAAGAGACCCAGTACTTC.

This clonotype has just a few counts. This chain connects TRBV27 to TRBJ1-2, with D unclear. The CDR3 runs 11 residues. V was clipped by 8 bases and J by 1 base, with 5 bases between them. CDR1 is MNHEY and CDR2 is SMNVEV in the germline V gene (reference sequence). The CDR3 region is CASGYNYGYTF. As DNA, the CDR3 is TGTGCCAGCGGGTATAACTATGGCTACACCTTC.

The chain couples TRBV7-2 to TRBJ2-5; 9 bases are shared with TRBD2. Germline V CDR1 and CDR2: SGHTA, FQGNSA. After removal of 1 base from V and 5 bases from J, the junction contained 5 bases not matched to a gene. The CDR3 has 15 amino acids. CDR3 in amino acids: CASSLEVAGGETQYF. The DNA of the CDR3 is TGTGCCAGCAGCTTAGAGGTTGCGGGAGGGGAGACCCAGTACTTC.

This clonotype occurred a few times. The chain is built from TRBV5-1 and TRBJ1-1, with D uncertain. The CDR3 has 13 amino acids. V was cut by 2 bases and J by 4 bases, with 9 bases left in between. Germline CDR1 and CDR2: SGHRS and YFSETQ. The CDR3 reads CASSLQIGTEAFF. CDR3 DNA sequence: TGCGCCAGCAGCTTACAGATTGGCACTGAAGCTTTCTTT.